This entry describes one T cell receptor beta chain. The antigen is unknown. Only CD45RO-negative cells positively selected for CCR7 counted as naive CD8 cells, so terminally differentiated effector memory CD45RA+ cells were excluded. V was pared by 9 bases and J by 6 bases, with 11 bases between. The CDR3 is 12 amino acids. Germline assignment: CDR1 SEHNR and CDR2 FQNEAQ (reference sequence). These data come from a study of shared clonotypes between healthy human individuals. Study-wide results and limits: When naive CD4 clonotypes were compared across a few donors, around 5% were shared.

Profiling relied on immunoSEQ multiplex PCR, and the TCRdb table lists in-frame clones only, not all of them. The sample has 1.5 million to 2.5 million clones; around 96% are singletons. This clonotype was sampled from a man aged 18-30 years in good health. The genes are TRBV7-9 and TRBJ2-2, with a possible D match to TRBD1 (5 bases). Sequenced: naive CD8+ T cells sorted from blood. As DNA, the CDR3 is TGTGCCAGTACGGACATCTCCGGGGAGCTGTTTTTT. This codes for CASTDISGELFF.